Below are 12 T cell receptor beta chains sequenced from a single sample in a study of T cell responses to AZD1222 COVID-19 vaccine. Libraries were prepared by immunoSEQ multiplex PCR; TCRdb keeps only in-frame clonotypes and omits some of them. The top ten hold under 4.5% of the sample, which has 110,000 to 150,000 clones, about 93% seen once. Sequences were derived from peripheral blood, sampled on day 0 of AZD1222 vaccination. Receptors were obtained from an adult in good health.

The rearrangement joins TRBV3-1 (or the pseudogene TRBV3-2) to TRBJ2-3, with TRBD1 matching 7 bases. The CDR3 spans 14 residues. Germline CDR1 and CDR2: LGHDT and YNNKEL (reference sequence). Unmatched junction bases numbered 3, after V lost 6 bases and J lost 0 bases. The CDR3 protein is CASRDRASTDTQYF. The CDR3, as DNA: TGTGCCAGCAGAGACAGGGCTAGCACAGATACGCAGTATTTT.

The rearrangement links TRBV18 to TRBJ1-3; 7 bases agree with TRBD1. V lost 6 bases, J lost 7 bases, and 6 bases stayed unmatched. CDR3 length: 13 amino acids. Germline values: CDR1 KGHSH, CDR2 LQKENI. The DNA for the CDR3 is TGTGCCAGCTCGCCAGGGGGACGGAACACCATATATTTT. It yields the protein CASSPGGRNTIYF.

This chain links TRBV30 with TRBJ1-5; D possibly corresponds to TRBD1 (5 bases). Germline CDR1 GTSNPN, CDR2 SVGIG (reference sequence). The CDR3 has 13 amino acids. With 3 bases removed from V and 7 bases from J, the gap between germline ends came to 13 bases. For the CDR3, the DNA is TGTGCCTGGAGCGGGGGGTGGGGACAGCCCCAGCATTTT. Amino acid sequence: CAWSGGWGQPQHF.

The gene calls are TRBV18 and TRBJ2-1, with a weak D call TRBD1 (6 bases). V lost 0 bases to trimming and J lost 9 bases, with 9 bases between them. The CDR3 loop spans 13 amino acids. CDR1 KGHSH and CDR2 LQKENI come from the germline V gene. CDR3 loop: CASSPPVGAEQFF. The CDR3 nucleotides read TGTGCCAGCTCACCACCGGTGGGGGCTGAGCAGTTCTTC.

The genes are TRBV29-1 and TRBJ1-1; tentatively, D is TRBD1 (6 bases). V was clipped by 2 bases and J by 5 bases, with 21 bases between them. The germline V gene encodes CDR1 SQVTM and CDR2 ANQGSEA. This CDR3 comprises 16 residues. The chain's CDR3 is CSVERYQGRLGTEAFF. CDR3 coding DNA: TGCAGCGTTGAAAGGTACCAGGGGAGACTGGGGACTGAAGCTTTCTTT.

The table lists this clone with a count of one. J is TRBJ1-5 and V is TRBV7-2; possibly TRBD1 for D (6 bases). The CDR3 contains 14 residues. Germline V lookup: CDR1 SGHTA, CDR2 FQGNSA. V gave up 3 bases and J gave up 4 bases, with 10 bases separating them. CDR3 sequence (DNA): TGTGCCAGCAGCTTTGGACAGCCGAATCAGCCCCAGCATTTT. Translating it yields CASSFGQPNQPQHF.

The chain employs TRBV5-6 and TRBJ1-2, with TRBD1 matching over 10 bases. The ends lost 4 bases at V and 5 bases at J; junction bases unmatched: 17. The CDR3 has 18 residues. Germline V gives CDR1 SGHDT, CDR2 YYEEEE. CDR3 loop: CASSLGGPTGGRYYGYTF. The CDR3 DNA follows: TGTGCCAGCAGCCTAGGAGGGCCGACAGGGGGCAGGTATTATGGCTACACCTTC.

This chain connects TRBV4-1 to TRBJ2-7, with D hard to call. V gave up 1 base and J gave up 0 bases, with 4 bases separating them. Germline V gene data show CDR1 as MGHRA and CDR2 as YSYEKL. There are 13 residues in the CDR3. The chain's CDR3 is CASSQAVSYEQYF. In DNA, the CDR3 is TGCGCCAGCAGCCAAGCGGTCTCCTACGAGCAGTACTTC.

CDR3 region: CASSLELSNTGELFF. For the CDR3, the DNA is TGTGCCAGCAGCTTAGAACTCTCGAACACCGGGGAGCTGTTTTTT. V is TRBV11-3 and J is TRBJ2-2; D unresolved. CDR1 is SGHNT and CDR2 is YENEEA in the germline V gene. V lost 0 bases and J 0 bases, leaving 5 bases between the germline ends. This CDR3 has 15 amino acids.

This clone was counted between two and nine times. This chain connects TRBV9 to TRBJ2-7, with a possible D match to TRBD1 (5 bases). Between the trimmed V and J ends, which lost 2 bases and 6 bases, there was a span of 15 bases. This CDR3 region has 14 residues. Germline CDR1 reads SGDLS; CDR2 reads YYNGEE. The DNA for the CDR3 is TGTGCCAGCAGCGTCGGCAGGGTAGTGGTCGAGCAGTACTTC. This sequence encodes CASSVGRVVVEQYF. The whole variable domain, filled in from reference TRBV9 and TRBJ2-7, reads DSGVTQTPKHLITATGQRVTLRCSPRSGDLSVYWYQQSLDQGLQFLIQYYNGEERAKGNILERFSAQQFPDLHSELNLSSLELGDSALYFCASSVGRVVVEQYFGPGTRLTVT.

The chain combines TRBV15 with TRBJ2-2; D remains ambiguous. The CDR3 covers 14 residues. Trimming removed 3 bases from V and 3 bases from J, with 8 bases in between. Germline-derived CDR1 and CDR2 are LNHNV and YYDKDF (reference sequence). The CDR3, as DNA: TGTGCCACCAGCAGTACTACCCACACCGGGGAGCTGTTTTTT. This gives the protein CATSSTTHTGELFF.

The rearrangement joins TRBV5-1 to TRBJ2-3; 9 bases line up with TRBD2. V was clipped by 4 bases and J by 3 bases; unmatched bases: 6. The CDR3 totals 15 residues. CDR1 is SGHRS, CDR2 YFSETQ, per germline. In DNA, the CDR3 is TGCGCCAGCAGCATTCCAGCGGGAGGAACAGATACGCAGTATTTT. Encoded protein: CASSIPAGGTDTQYF. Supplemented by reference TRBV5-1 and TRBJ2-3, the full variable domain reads KAGVTQTPRYLIKTRGQQVTLSCSPISGHRSVSWYQQTPGQGLQFLFEYFSETQRNKGNFPGRFSGRQFSNSRSEMNVSTLELGDSALYLCASSIPAGGTDTQYFGPGTRLTVL.